This T cell receptor beta chain was recovered during a study of a mutant IDH1 vaccine in newly diagnosed glioma. Looking at the study overall: The first vaccination came 4-6 weeks after radiotherapy alone, or with temozolomide cycles. Earlier care involved radiotherapy, temozolomide, or both, and the majority received both. Overall study findings and caveats: Vaccine-induced immune responses occurred in less than 95% of patients.

About this clone: The antigen is not known.

Time point: week 47, end of study. It was 300 ug of mutant IDH1 20-mer peptide that made up each vaccine dose, given with topical imiquimod. Per the germline V gene, CDR1 is LGHNA and CDR2 is YSLEER. V trimming: 3 bases; J trimming: 3 bases; junction bases outside the gene matches: 6. The CDR3 has 16 residues. Sequenced by immunoSEQ multiplex PCR; TCRdb stores in-frame clones only, minus some. The sample lists roughly 38,000 clones, roughly 80% occurring once. The gene calls are TRBV4-3 and TRBJ1-1, with 11 bases that match TRBD1. This clonotype was obtained from a young man with glioma. Some clones in this sample may be carry-over from other donors' samples. Sequenced here: PBMCs, sampled from a glioma patient whose treatment included an IDH1 peptide vaccine. CDR3 in DNA: TGCGCCAGCAGCCAGGGACGGACAGGGGGCCACACTGAAGCTTTCTTT. Translated: CASSQGRTGGHTEAFF.